Following are 7 T cell receptor beta chains from one sample sequenced in a study of Ad26.COV2.S vaccination and SARS-CoV-2 variants. Sequenced by immunoSEQ multiplex PCR; TCRdb stores in-frame clones only, minus some. This table holds approximately 480,000 clones, roughly 87% found once. Treatment reported: 15 to 20 received Ad26.COV2.S at low or high dose, single or two shots; about 5 received placebo; per-sample allocation not given. Sampling took place 63 days after the first vaccine or placebo injection. This specimen was peripheral blood, taken in a trial of Ad26.COV2.S vaccine versus placebo. The receptor source for this set is a person aged 18-65 years who received the Ad26.COV2.S COVID-19 vaccine or a placebo.

J is TRBJ1-2 and V is TRBV6-2 or TRBV6-3, with D unclear. Germline V gene data show CDR1 as MNHEY and CDR2 as SVGEGT. The CDR3 runs 12 residues. The V end was cut by 5 bases, the J end by 2 bases, with 6 bases between. The CDR3 sequence: CASSIRNYGYTF. The CDR3, as DNA: TGTGCCAGCAGTATAAGGAACTATGGCTACACCTTC.

Only a few counts were recorded for this clone. The V and J genes are TRBV20-1 and TRBJ2-5; D is unclear. This CDR3 comprises 11 residues. The germline V gene has CDR1 DFQATT and CDR2 SNEGSKA (reference sequence). V gave up 4 bases and J gave up 2 bases, with 5 bases separating them. CDR3 residues: CSANLQETQYF. CDR3 nucleotides: TGCAGTGCTAATCTACAAGAGACCCAGTACTTC.

V usage is TRBV6-6 and J usage is TRBJ1-2, with D hard to call. The CDR3 spans 12 residues. In germline, CDR1 is MNHNY, CDR2 SVGAGI (reference sequence). Trimming cost V 5 bases and J 6 bases, with 10 bases left between them. This chain's CDR3 is CASSPTQNGYTF. In DNA, the CDR3 is TGTGCCAGCAGTCCAACACAGAATGGCTACACCTTC.

The chain couples TRBV28 to TRBJ1-2, with D unresolved. The CDR3 is 13 residues long. V lost 1 base to trimming and J lost 4 bases, with 7 bases between them. Germline values: CDR1 MDHEN, CDR2 SYDVKM. The chain's CDR3 is CASSLSDPYGYTF. CDR3 bases: TGTGCCAGCAGTTTATCGGATCCCTATGGCTACACCTTC.

The rearrangement uses TRBV9 and TRBJ2-3; 9 positions match TRBD2. The CDR3 extends over 17 amino acids. Germline V gives CDR1 SGDLS, CDR2 YYNGEE. J lost 0 bases, V lost 3 bases, and 8 bases had no gene match. CDR3 in amino acids: CASSALPTSGSTDTQYF. The CDR3 DNA is TGTGCCAGCAGCGCCCTTCCGACTAGCGGCAGCACAGATACGCAGTATTTT.

The chain combines TRBV6-5 with TRBJ1-2; possibly TRBD1 for D (5 bases). Germline V CDR1 and CDR2: MNHEY, SVGAGI. The CDR3 consists of 13 residues. V lost 6 bases to trimming and J lost 4 bases, with 12 bases between them. The CDR3 is CASRRGTVYGYTF. The CDR3 DNA is TGTGCCAGCAGACGAGGGACTGTCTATGGCTACACCTTC.

The V gene is TRBV11-2, the J gene TRBJ2-3; 10 bases are a match to TRBD2. CDR1 and CDR2 (germline): SGHAT, FQNNGV. The CDR3 spans 15 residues. V trimming: 3 bases; J trimming: 1 base; junction bases outside the gene matches: 1. The CDR3 is CASSFGLAGTDTQYF. CDR3 nucleotide sequence: TGTGCCAGCAGCTTCGGACTAGCGGGCACAGATACGCAGTATTTT.